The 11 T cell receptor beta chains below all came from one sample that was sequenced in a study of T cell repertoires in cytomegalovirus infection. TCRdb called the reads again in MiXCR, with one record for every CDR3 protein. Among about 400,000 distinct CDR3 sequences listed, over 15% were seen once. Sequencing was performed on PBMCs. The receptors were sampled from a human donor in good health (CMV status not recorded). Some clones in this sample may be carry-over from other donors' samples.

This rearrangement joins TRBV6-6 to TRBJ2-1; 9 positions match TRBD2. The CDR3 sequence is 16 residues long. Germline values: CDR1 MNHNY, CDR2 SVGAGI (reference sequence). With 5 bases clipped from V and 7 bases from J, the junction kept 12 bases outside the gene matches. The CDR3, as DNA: TGTGCCAGCAGTCCCTCCGGCGGGGGGGGGGGAAATGAGCAGTTCTTC. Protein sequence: CASSPSGGGGGNEQFF.

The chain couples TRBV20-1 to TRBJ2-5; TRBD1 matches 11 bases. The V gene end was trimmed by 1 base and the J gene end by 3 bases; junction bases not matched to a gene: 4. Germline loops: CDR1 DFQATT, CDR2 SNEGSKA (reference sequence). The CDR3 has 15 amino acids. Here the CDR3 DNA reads TGCAGTGCTAGAGGAAGGGACAGGGGGAAAGAGACCCAGTACTTC. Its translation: CSARGRDRGKETQYF.

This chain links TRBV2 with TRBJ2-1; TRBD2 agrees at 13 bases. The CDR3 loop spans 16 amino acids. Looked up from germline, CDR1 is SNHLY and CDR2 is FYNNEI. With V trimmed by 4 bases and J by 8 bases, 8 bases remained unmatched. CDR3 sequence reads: CASSVSLAGGGDEQFF. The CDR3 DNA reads TGTGCCAGCAGTGTTTCACTAGCGGGGGGGGGGGATGAGCAGTTCTTC.

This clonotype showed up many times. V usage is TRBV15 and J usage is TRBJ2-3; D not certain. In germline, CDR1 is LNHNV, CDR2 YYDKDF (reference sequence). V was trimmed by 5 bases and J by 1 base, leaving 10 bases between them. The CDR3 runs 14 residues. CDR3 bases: TGTGCCACCAGCGGCATCCAGGGCACAGATACGCAGTATTTT. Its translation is CATSGIQGTDTQYF. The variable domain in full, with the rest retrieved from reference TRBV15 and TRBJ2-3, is DAMVIQNPRYQVTQFGKPVTLSCSQTLNHNVMYWYQQKSSQAPKLLFHYYDKDFNNEADTPDNFQSRRPNTSFCFLDIRSPGLGDTAMYLCATSGIQGTDTQYFGPGTRLTVL.

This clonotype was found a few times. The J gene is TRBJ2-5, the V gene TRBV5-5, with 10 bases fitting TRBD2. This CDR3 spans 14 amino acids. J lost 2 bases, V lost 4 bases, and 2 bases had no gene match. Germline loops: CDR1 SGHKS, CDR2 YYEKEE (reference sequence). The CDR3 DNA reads TGTGCCAGCAGCGCGGGACTAGCGCAAGAGACCCAGTACTTC. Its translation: CASSAGLAQETQYF. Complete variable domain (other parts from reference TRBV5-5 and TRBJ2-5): DAGVTQSPTHLIKTRGQQVTLRCSPISGHKSVSWYQQVLGQGPQFIFQYYEKEERGRGNFPDRFSARQFPNYSSELNVNALLLGDSALYLCASSAGLAQETQYFGPGTRLLVL.

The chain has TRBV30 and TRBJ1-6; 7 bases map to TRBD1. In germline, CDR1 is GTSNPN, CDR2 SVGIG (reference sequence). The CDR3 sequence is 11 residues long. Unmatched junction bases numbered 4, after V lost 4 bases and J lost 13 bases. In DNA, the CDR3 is TGTGCCTGGACGGACAGGTCGCCCCTCCACTTT. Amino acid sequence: CAWTDRSPLHF. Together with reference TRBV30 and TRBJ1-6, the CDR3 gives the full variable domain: SQTIHQWPATLVQPVGSPLSLECTVEGTSNPNLYWYRQAAGRGLQLLFYSVGIGQISSEVPQNLSASRPQDRQFILSSKKLLLSDSGFYLCAWTDRSPLHFGNGTRLTVT.

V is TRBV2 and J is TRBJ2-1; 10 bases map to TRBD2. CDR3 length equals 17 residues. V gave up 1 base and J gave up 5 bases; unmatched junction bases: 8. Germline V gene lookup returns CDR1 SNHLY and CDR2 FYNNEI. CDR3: CASSEVLLAGVDNEQFF. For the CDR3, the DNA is TGTGCCAGCAGTGAAGTCCTCCTAGCGGGAGTTGACAATGAGCAGTTCTTC.

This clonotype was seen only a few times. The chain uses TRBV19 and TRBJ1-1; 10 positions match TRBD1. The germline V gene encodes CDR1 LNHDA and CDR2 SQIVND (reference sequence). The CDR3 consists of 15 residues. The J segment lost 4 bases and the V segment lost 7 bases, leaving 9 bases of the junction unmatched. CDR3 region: CASMTGGYGGTEAFF. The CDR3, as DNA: TGTGCCAGTATGACAGGGGGCTACGGGGGCACTGAAGCTTTCTTT.

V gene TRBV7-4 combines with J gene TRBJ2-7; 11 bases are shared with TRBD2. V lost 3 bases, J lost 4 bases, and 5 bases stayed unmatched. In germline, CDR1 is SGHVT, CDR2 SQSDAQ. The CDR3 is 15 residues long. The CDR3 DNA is TGTGCCAGCAGCTTCTTAGCGGGAGGGAGGTACGAGCAGTACTTC. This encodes CASSFLAGGRYEQYF.

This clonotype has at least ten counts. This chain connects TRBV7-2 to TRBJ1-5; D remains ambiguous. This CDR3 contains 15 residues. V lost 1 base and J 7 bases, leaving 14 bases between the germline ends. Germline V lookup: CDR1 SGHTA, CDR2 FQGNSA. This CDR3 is CASSLGPSREQPQHF. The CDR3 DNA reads TGTGCCAGCAGCTTAGGCCCTTCACGAGAACAGCCCCAGCATTTT.

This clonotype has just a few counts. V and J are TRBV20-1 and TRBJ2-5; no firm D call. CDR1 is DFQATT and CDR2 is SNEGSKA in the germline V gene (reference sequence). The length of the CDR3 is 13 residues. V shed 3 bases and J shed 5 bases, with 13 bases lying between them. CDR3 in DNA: TGCAGTGCTAGTGGGCTTAATGGGGAGACCCAGTACTTC. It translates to CSASGLNGETQYF.